The 28 T cell receptor beta chains given below trace back to one sample, sequenced in a study of cytomegalovirus exposure and HLA in healthy donors. Assay: immunoSEQ multiplex PCR; the TCRdb copy retains only in-frame clones and omits some. The sample lists roughly 230,000 clones, 90% occurring once. Material for sequencing was PBMCs. These receptors came from a woman younger than 45 in good health and CMV-seronegative.

A single count supports this clone. The chain recombines TRBV2 with TRBJ2-2, with D unclear. The CDR3 totals 16 residues. The V gene lost 4 bases and the J gene lost 0 bases, with 12 bases spanning the gap. The V gene's germline CDR1 is SNHLY and CDR2 FYNNEI. The CDR3 protein is CASSVKGAANTGELFF. As DNA, the CDR3 is TGTGCCAGCAGTGTTAAAGGTGCTGCGAACACCGGGGAGCTGTTTTTT.

The chain is built from TRBV11-3 and TRBJ2-7; D is perhaps TRBD1 or TRBD2 (5 bases each). The V end was cut by 5 bases, the J end by 4 bases, with 18 bases between. CDR1 and CDR2 (germline): SGHNT, YENEEA. The CDR3 loop spans 15 amino acids. DNA of the CDR3: TGTGCCAGCAGCCCGGGTCGGGGCAGCCGGTACGAGCAGTACTTC. Protein: CASSPGRGSRYEQYF.

The V and J genes are TRBV5-6 and TRBJ2-5, with TRBD1 matching over 9 bases. Trimming at V came to 4 bases and at J to 5 bases, leaving 3 bases not matched to a gene. Germline V gene data show CDR1 as SGHDT and CDR2 as YYEEEE. This CDR3 contains 13 residues. The CDR3 region is CASSRTGVETQYF. Here the CDR3 DNA reads TGTGCCAGCAGCCGGACAGGGGTCGAGACCCAGTACTTC.

This chain links TRBV4-3 with TRBJ2-7, with 8 positions matching TRBD2. The germline gives CDR1 LGHNA, CDR2 YSLEER. V dropped 1 base and J dropped 6; count of bases not matched to a gene: 8. The CDR3 is made up of 15 amino acids. Here the CDR3 DNA reads TGCGCCAGCAGCCAAGGGTCGGGAGGGTATGGCGAGCAGTACTTC. As protein: CASSQGSGGYGEQYF.

A remark on this clone: The identical CDR3 is also encoded by other nucleotide sequences in the sample. This chain links TRBV29-1 with TRBJ2-7; a possible D gene is TRBD1 (5 bases). The V end lost 4 bases, the J end lost 3 bases, and 10 bases lay between the germline ends. The germline V gene has CDR1 SQVTM and CDR2 ANQGSEA. The CDR3 totals 12 residues. CDR3 amino acids: CSVVQGSYEQYF. CDR3 coding DNA: TGCAGCGTTGTGCAGGGAAGCTACGAGCAGTACTTC.

In DNA form, the CDR3 reads TGTGCCAGCAGCCAACGCTTAACAACTGCCTACAATGAGCAGTTCTTC. Translated: CASSQRLTTAYNEQFF. The chain is built from TRBV11-2 and TRBJ2-1; D unresolved. Germline V gene lookup returns CDR1 SGHAT and CDR2 FQNNGV. This CDR3 contains 16 residues. The ends were cut back, 5 bases at V and 2 bases at J, with 16 bases in the middle.

The CDR3: CASSLGFGQGGSTDTQYF. The DNA of the CDR3 is TGTGCCAGCAGCTTAGGGTTTGGGCAGGGGGGGAGCACAGATACGCAGTATTTT. The chain recombines TRBV7-6 with TRBJ2-3; D may correspond to TRBD1 or TRBD2 (7 bases each). CDR3 length: 18 amino acids. The V end lost 1 base, the J end lost 0 bases, and 17 bases lay between the germline ends. In germline, CDR1 is SGHVS, CDR2 FNYEAQ.

The CDR3, as DNA: TGCGCCAGCAGCACAGGGACAGGGGGCATGAATGAGCAGTTCTTC. Protein sequence: CASSTGTGGMNEQFF. This chain joins TRBV4-3 and TRBJ2-1; 12 bases align to TRBD1. Looked up from germline, CDR1 is LGHNA and CDR2 is YSLEER. With 5 bases clipped from V and 7 bases from J, the junction kept 6 bases outside the gene matches. The CDR3 sequence is 15 residues long.

The V gene is TRBV4-2, the J gene TRBJ2-1; TRBD2 matches at 8 bases. V dropped 0 bases and J dropped 4; count of bases not matched to a gene: 5. Germline V lookup: CDR1 LGHNA, CDR2 YNFKEQ. CDR3 length: 16 residues. CDR3 DNA: TGTGCCAGCAGCCAAGAAACTAGCGGCGTATACAATGAGCAGTTCTTC. Encoded protein: CASSQETSGVYNEQFF.

The chain links TRBV7-9 to TRBJ2-1, with no clear D. Trimming shortened V by 5 bases and J by 9 bases, and 11 bases separated the two germline ends. Germline V gives CDR1 SEHNR, CDR2 FQNEAQ (reference sequence). CDR3 length: 12 residues. CDR3 protein: CASSVGWGEQFF. The DNA of the CDR3 is TGTGCCAGCAGCGTAGGGTGGGGTGAGCAGTTCTTC.

The chain couples TRBV7-2 to TRBJ1-2; TRBD1 aligns across 8 bases. Germline assignment: CDR1 SGHTA and CDR2 FQGNSA. The CDR3 is made up of 17 amino acids. J gave up 3 bases and V 5 bases, and 14 bases lay outside the gene matches. CDR3 in amino acids: CASSPRPGQDFYYGYTF. CDR3 in DNA: TGTGCCAGCAGCCCCAGGCCGGGACAGGACTTTTACTATGGCTACACCTTC. The entire variable domain, with the rest obtained from reference TRBV7-2 and TRBJ1-2, is as follows: GAGVSQSPSNKVTEKGKDVELRCDPISGHTALYWYRQSLGQGLEFLIYFQGNSAPDKSGLPSDRFSAERTGGSVSTLTIQRTQQEDSAVYLCASSPRPGQDFYYGYTFGSGTRLTVV.

The chain uses TRBV25-1 and TRBJ2-5; a possible D gene is TRBD1 (5 bases). The germline V gene has CDR1 MGHDK and CDR2 SYGVNS. The CDR3 sequence is 12 residues long. Trimming left V 3 bases short and J 10 bases short, with 12 bases between. CDR3 amino acids: CASSDSGAGQYF. The CDR3 DNA sequence: TGTGCCAGCAGTGATAGTGGGGCTGGCCAGTACTTC.

CDR3 protein: CASSDWYNEQFF. The CDR3 DNA follows: TGTGCCAGCAGTGATTGGTACAATGAGCAGTTCTTC. The chain is built from TRBV2 and TRBJ2-1; no clear D gene. The ends were cut back, 3 bases at V and 4 bases at J, with 4 bases in the middle. Germline CDR1 and CDR2: SNHLY and FYNNEI. The CDR3 consists of 12 residues.

The chain links TRBV2 to TRBJ1-2; 10 bases are a match to TRBD1. This CDR3 contains 14 residues. Germline CDR1 is SNHLY and CDR2 is FYNNEI. The V gene end was trimmed by 1 base and the J gene end by 5 bases; junction bases not matched to a gene: 1. The CDR3 reads CASSEGQGAYGYTF. CDR3 coding DNA: TGTGCCAGCAGTGAAGGACAGGGGGCGTATGGCTACACCTTC.

This clone showed up just once. This rearrangement joins TRBV5-1 to TRBJ1-3; a weak D match, TRBD1 (5 bases). CDR3 length: 14 residues. V lost 8 bases, J lost 4 bases, and 16 bases lay in between. The germline V gene has CDR1 SGHRS and CDR2 YFSETQ. CDR3: CARSQQGMGNTIYF. The CDR3 DNA reads as TGCGCCAGAAGCCAGCAGGGAATGGGAAACACCATATATTTT.

This clone was counted once. V usage is TRBV5-6 and J usage is TRBJ2-1; 7 nucleotides align to TRBD1. The CDR3 consists of 16 residues. The V segment lost 3 bases and the J segment 2 bases; nucleotides outside the gene matches: 8. The germline V gene has CDR1 SGHDT and CDR2 YYEEEE. Written as DNA, the CDR3 is TGTGCCAGCAGCTCCACAGGGGATGGCACCTACAATGAGCAGTTCTTC. This codes for CASSSTGDGTYNEQFF.

The chain couples TRBV14 to TRBJ2-3; tentative D call: TRBD2 (5 bases). Trimming removed 4 bases at V and 8 bases at J, with 16 bases between. CDR1 is SGHDN, CDR2 FVKESK, per germline. The CDR3 length is 14 residues. The CDR3 bases are TGTGCCAGCAGCCCGAGAGGGAGTTTGGGTACGCAGTATTTT. This encodes CASSPRGSLGTQYF.

This chain links TRBV27 with TRBJ2-7, with D maybe TRBD2 (6 bases). CDR1 and CDR2 (germline): MNHEY, SMNVEV (reference sequence). This CDR3 region has 14 residues. Trimming took 3 bases from V and 1 from J, leaving 10 bases between them. The CDR3 is CASSLGRGSYEQYF. The CDR3 DNA sequence: TGTGCCAGCAGTTTGGGGCGGGGTTCCTACGAGCAGTACTTC.

The gene calls are TRBV7-9 and TRBJ2-7; the D gene could be TRBD1 or TRBD2 (5 bases each). The germline V gene has CDR1 SEHNR and CDR2 FQNEAQ (reference sequence). This CDR3 region has 13 residues. V lost 2 bases to trimming and J lost 2 bases, with 7 bases between them. CDR3 sequence: CASSLQGAYEQYF. Written as DNA, the CDR3 is TGTGCCAGCAGCTTACAGGGAGCCTACGAGCAGTACTTC.

The rearrangement joins TRBV19 to TRBJ1-4, with D maybe TRBD1 (5 bases). The CDR3 is 13 amino acids. V lost 5 bases and J 8 bases, leaving 12 bases between the germline ends. The V gene's germline CDR1 is LNHDA and CDR2 SQIVND (reference sequence). The CDR3 loop reads CASSLGLGEKLFF. The CDR3 DNA follows: TGTGCCAGTAGTCTGGGACTAGGCGAAAAACTGTTTTTT.

This clone showed up just a few times. The genes are TRBV7-9 and TRBJ1-2, with D uncertain. V was pared by 5 bases and J by 6 bases, with 22 bases between. CDR1 is SEHNR, CDR2 FQNEAQ, per germline (reference sequence). The CDR3 length is 16 residues. The DNA for the CDR3 is TGTGCCAGCAGCGAAAACGAGGCAGCCGAAATTAATGGCTACACCTTC. Protein: CASSENEAAEINGYTF.

The chain recombines TRBV15 with TRBJ2-7, with D unresolved. Per the germline V gene, CDR1 is LNHNV and CDR2 is YYDKDF (reference sequence). CDR3 length: 13 residues. The V and J ends lost 5 bases and 6 bases respectively, with 14 bases between them. CDR3 region: CATSVGSTGEQYF. The CDR3 DNA reads TGTGCCACCAGCGTCGGATCCACCGGCGAGCAGTACTTC.

The CDR3: CASSTGGVLGQPQHF. CDR3 nucleotides: TGTGCCAGCAGCACCGGGGGGGTCTTGGGTCAGCCCCAGCATTTT. The chain combines TRBV9 with TRBJ1-5, with D possibly TRBD1 on 5 matching bases. Trimming took off 4 bases at V and 6 bases at J, with 17 bases between the two ends. The CDR3 has 15 residues. Germline V gene data show CDR1 as SGDLS and CDR2 as YYNGEE.

Concerning this clone itself: Different DNA sequences within this sample yield the same CDR3. The chain employs TRBV2 and TRBJ2-5; D not resolved. Germline V gene lookup returns CDR1 SNHLY and CDR2 FYNNEI. Trimming took off 5 bases at V and 5 bases at J, with 3 bases between the two ends. This CDR3 is 10 amino acids long. DNA of the CDR3: TGTGCCAGCAGTCGGGAGACCCAGTACTTC. Translation gives CASSRETQYF.

This chain links TRBV5-1 with TRBJ1-4, with 8 bases aligning to TRBD1. The CDR3 contains 17 residues. V shed 2 bases, J shed 7 bases, and the junction held 13 bases outside the gene matches. The germline gives CDR1 SGHRS, CDR2 YFSETQ. CDR3 DNA: TGCGCCAGCAGCTTCGGGCAGGGGGCGCCCCGAGGTGAAAAACTGTTTTTT. Its translation: CASSFGQGAPRGEKLFF.

The V call is TRBV2, the J call TRBJ2-7; 7 nucleotides line up with TRBD2. Per the germline V gene, CDR1 is SNHLY and CDR2 is FYNNEI. The trim removed 8 bases at V and 2 bases at J, leaving 12 bases unmatched. The CDR3 is 15 amino acids. The CDR3 here is CASGERGGSAYEQYF. In DNA form, the CDR3 reads TGTGCCAGCGGGGAAAGGGGAGGGTCCGCCTACGAGCAGTACTTC.

This chain joins TRBV28 and TRBJ2-2, with D maybe TRBD1 (5 bases). Germline lookup yields CDR1 MDHEN and CDR2 SYDVKM. This CDR3 comprises 17 residues. The V and J ends lost 2 bases and 7 bases respectively, with 20 bases between them. In nucleotides, the CDR3 is TGTGCCAGCAGTTTACACCAATACAGGACGTGGGGCGGGGAGCTGTTTTTT. Protein: CASSLHQYRTWGGELFF.

The sample holds one count of this clone. V usage is TRBV5-4 and J usage is TRBJ2-7; a possible D gene is TRBD1 (6 bases). CDR3 length: 17 amino acids. The V and J ends lost 0 bases and 3 bases respectively, with 19 bases between them. Germline CDR1 and CDR2: SGHNT and YYREEE (reference sequence). The CDR3 is CASSLEGGSGPLYEQYF. The CDR3, as DNA: TGTGCCAGCAGCTTGGAAGGGGGATCAGGGCCTCTCTACGAGCAGTACTTC.